The rows below give T cell receptor beta chains drawn from one sample of a study of fetal regulatory T cell absence and autoimmunity. TCRdb's table, derived via immunoSEQ multiplex PCR, lists solely in-frame clones and lacks some. The sample includes 45,000 to 50,000 clones, about 86% of them seen just once. Sequenced sample: cord blood. These TCRs come from a newborn boy with IPEX syndrome. CDR3s include the opening cysteine and the closing phenylalanine or tryptophan. Fields, in order: D gene, CDR3 length, J gene, V gene, clone size, CDR3 DNA, CDR3 protein. The D gene is left open where the match is weak. Clone size appears in some rows only: once, few, many, or a class for an expanded clone.

.	19	TRBJ2-1	TRBV4-1	.	TGCGCCAGCAGCCAAGATAACGGACAGAGGGGCGGGGAGTCCAATGAGCAGTTCTTC	CASSQDNGQRGGESNEQFF
TRBD1	15	TRBJ2-7	TRBV7-6	few	TGTGCCAGCAGCTCGGGACAGGGCGTCTCCTACGAGCAGTACTTC	CASSSGQGVSYEQYF
.	15	TRBJ2-6	TRBV9	.	TGTGCCAGCAGCGTCAACGGGAATGGGGCCAACGTCCTGACTTTC	CASSVNGNGANVLTF
.	16	TRBJ1-2	TRBV11-2	.	TGTGCCAGCAGCCGTTGTGCAAGCAGAAAGACCTATGGCTACACCTTC	CASSRCASRKTYGYTF
.	15	TRBJ1-5	TRBV30	once	TGTGCCTGGAGCAAATCTCGCGGGGGAAGTCAGCCCCAGCATTTT	CAWSKSRGGSQPQHF
TRBD2	15	TRBJ2-5	TRBV2	.	TGTGCCAGCAGGGGGACTAGCGGACCCCTGGAGACCCAGTACTTC	CASRGTSGPLETQYF
.	14	TRBJ2-1	TRBV6-5	.	TGTGCCAGCAGTTACGATCGGGGCTACAATGAGCAGTTCTTC	CASSYDRGYNEQFF
.	14	TRBJ1-1	TRBV7-9	.	TGTGCCAGCAGCTTGGGCAGGGCTAACACTGAAGCTTTCTTT	CASSLGRANTEAFF
TRBD1	13	TRBJ1-2	TRBV11-2	.	TGTGCCAGCAGCTTAGCAGGGGGCTATGGCTACACCTTC	CASSLAGGYGYTF
.	13	TRBJ2-7	TRBV19	few	TGTGCCAGTAGTAGCGGGGCCATCGGGGAGCAGTACTTC	CASSSGAIGEQYF
.	14	TRBJ2-7	TRBV7-2	.	TGTGCCAGCAGCTTTTATTCGCGGGAAAACGAGCAGTACTTC	CASSFYSRENEQYF
TRBD2	16	TRBJ2-2	TRBV5-5	.	TGTGCCAGCAGCCACAGCGGGAGGGCCCCCACCGGGGAGCTGTTTTTT	CASSHSGRAPTGELFF
.	15	TRBJ2-3	TRBV11-3	.	TGTGCCAGCAGCTTCCGGGACGAGGGCACAGATACGCAGTATTTT	CASSFRDEGTDTQYF
.	15	TRBJ2-1	TRBV4-1	.	TGCGCCAGCAGCCAGGTTCTTACAGGGCCCCATGAGCAGTTCTTC	CASSQVLTGPHEQFF
.	11	TRBJ2-7	TRBV2	.	TGTGCCAGCAGTCGGGGCTACGAGCAGTACTTC	CASSRGYEQYF
.	12	TRBJ2-7	TRBV19	once	TGTGCCAGTAGTGCCCTCGGGTACGAGCAGTACTTC	CASSALGYEQYF
TRBD2	15	TRBJ2-5	TRBV11-2	.	TGTGCCAGCAGCTTGACTAGCGGGGCACAAGAGACCCAGTACTTC	CASSLTSGAQETQYF
.	15	TRBJ2-7	TRBV6-5	few	TGTGCCAGCAGTTACGGGAACAGGGTGATCTACGAGCAGTACTTC	CASSYGNRVIYEQYF
TRBD2	17	TRBJ2-1	TRBV7-2	.	TGTGCCAGCAGCTTCCAGTTTAGCGGGGAAGGAAACAATGAGCAGTTCTTC	CASSFQFSGEGNNEQFF
TRBD2	16	TRBJ2-5	TRBV10-3	.	TGTGCCATCAGTGAGTCGACTAGCGGGACATACGGGATCCAGTACTTC	CAISESTSGTYGIQYF
.	14	TRBJ1-4	TRBV27	.	TGTGCCAGCAGTTTATCGCAGGACAGCGAAAAACTGTTTTTT	CASSLSQDSEKLFF
.	17	TRBJ1-1	TRBV7-8	.	TGTGCCAGCAGCTTAGAAGGGCCTAGGGGGGGGAACACTGAAGCTTTCTTT	CASSLEGPRGGNTEAFF
TRBD2	14	TRBJ2-1	TRBV19	once	TGTGCCAGTACACTAGCGGGAGCCTACAATGAGCAGTTCTTC	CASTLAGAYNEQFF
TRBD2	15	TRBJ2-7	TRBV9	.	TGTGCCAGCAGCGTCGGCGGGGGGGACTCCTACGAGCAGTACTTC	CASSVGGGDSYEQYF
.	14	TRBJ2-5	TRBV9	.	TGTGCCAGCAGCGTACCCCCCGTCCAAGAGACCCAGTACTTC	CASSVPPVQETQYF
.	16	TRBJ1-2	TRBV18	.	TGTGCCAGCTCACCACTTGGTTGGCGAAATATAGAAGGCTACACCTTC	CASSPLGWRNIEGYTF
.	12	TRBJ2-1	TRBV6-4	once	TGTGCCAGCAGTGACTGGCCCCATGAGCAGTTCTTC	CASSDWPHEQFF
TRBD2	15	TRBJ2-1	TRBV29-1	.	TGCAGCGGGATTCTAAGACTAGCGGGAGGAGGTGAGCAGTTCTTC	CSGILRLAGGGEQFF
TRBD2	14	TRBJ2-7	TRBV14	.	TGTGCCAGCAGGTTAGCGGGAGGTCCCTACGAGCAGTACTTC	CASRLAGGPYEQYF
TRBD1	14	TRBJ2-7	TRBV19	.	TGTGCCAGTAGTGGGGACAGGGAATCGTACGAGCAGTACTTC	CASSGDRESYEQYF
TRBD1	16	TRBJ1-2	TRBV9	few	TGTGCCAGCAGCGTAGCCGGGACAGGGGTACCCTATGGCTACACCTTC	CASSVAGTGVPYGYTF
TRBD1	13	TRBJ2-7	TRBV5-1	.	TGCGCCAGTACCGGGACAGGGGGAAGCGAGCAGTACTTC	CASTGTGGSEQYF
.	16	TRBJ2-2	TRBV7-6	.	TGTGCCAGCAGCTTAGCGCCCCAGCAGTTCACCGGGGAGCTGTTTTTT	CASSLAPQQFTGELFF
TRBD2	16	TRBJ2-3	TRBV4-1	.	TGCGCCAGCAGCCAAGATAGCGGGAGACCCACAGATACGCAGTATTTT	CASSQDSGRPTDTQYF
TRBD2	15	TRBJ2-5	TRBV6-5	.	TGTGCCAGCAGTCCGACTAGCGGAATACAAGAGACCCAGTACTTC	CASSPTSGIQETQYF
TRBD1	15	TRBJ1-6	TRBV11-2	.	TGTGCCAGCAGCTCGACAGGGGGCAATAATTCACCCCTCCACTTT	CASSSTGGNNSPLHF
.	13	TRBJ2-5	TRBV7-9	.	TGTGCCAGCAGCTTACAGGGTTCCGAGACCCAGTACTTC	CASSLQGSETQYF
.	14	TRBJ1-4	TRBV5-6	.	TGTGCCAGCAGCTTGAAGGGGACTAATGAAAAACTGTTTTTT	CASSLKGTNEKLFF
.	14	TRBJ2-5	TRBV7-9	.	TGTGCCAGCAGCTCCGAGTCGGGGCGGTGGGCCCAGTACTTC	CASSSESGRWAQYF
.	10	TRBJ2-5	TRBV29-1	.	TGCAGCGGTCGGGAAGAGACCCAGTACTTC	CSGREETQYF
TRBD1	14	TRBJ1-2	TRBV16	.	TGTGCCAGCAGCCAGAACAGGGGGCGGATTGGCTACACCTTC	CASSQNRGRIGYTF
.	12	TRBJ1-5	TRBV6-6	.	TGTGCCAGCAGACAGGGAAATCAGCCCCAGCATTTT	CASRQGNQPQHF
TRBD1	15	TRBJ1-1	TRBV7-8	.	TGTGCCAGCAGCCCTTGGGACAGGAAGAACACTGAAGCTTTCTTT	CASSPWDRKNTEAFF
.	14	TRBJ1-3	TRBV6-5	few	TGTGCCAGCAGTTACACGAGGACAGCCAACACCATATATTTT	CASSYTRTANTIYF
TRBD1	14	TRBJ2-7	TRBV30	.	TGTGCCTGGAGCCAGACAGGGATGATCTACGAGCAGTACTTC	CAWSQTGMIYEQYF
TRBD1	15	TRBJ1-4	TRBV4-3	.	TGCGCCAGCAGCCAACAGGGGGCAACTAATGAAAAACTGTTTTTT	CASSQQGATNEKLFF
.	16	TRBJ1-3	TRBV6-1	.	TGTGCCAGCAGTGAAGTCATGGGGGCGCCTGGAAACACCATATATTTT	CASSEVMGAPGNTIYF
.	16	TRBJ1-5	TRBV30	.	TGTGCCTGGAGTGTAGAGCTGGCAGGGCAAAATCAGCCCCAGCATTTT	CAWSVELAGQNQPQHF
.	14	TRBJ2-7	TRBV30	.	TGTGCCTGGAGTGTAGTCGCGGGACCTTACGAGCAGTACTTC	CAWSVVAGPYEQYF
.	15	TRBJ2-5	TRBV11-2	.	TGTGCCAGCAGCTTAGATCCCCCAGCGAGGGAGACCCAGTACTTC	CASSLDPPARETQYF
TRBD2	14	TRBJ2-1	TRBV5-6	.	TGTGCCAGCAGCCCGGGACTAGCCTACAATGAGCAGTTCTTC	CASSPGLAYNEQFF
TRBD1	17	TRBJ1-4	TRBV9	.	TGTGCCAGCAGCGTAGGGGTTTTGGACAGGGGGCGTGAAAAACTGTTTTTT	CASSVGVLDRGREKLFF
.	11	TRBJ1-4	TRBV7-9	once	TGTGCCAGCAGCTTGGGAGGAAAACTGTTTTTT	CASSLGGKLFF
TRBD1	17	TRBJ1-1	TRBV5-1	.	TGCGCCAGCAGCATCGTTAGAACAGGGGGTTTGAACACTGAAGCTTTCTTT	CASSIVRTGGLNTEAFF
TRBD1	15	TRBJ2-1	TRBV11-2	.	TGTGCCAGCAGCTTAGTGACAGGGAAGTACGGTGAGCAGTTCTTC	CASSLVTGKYGEQFF